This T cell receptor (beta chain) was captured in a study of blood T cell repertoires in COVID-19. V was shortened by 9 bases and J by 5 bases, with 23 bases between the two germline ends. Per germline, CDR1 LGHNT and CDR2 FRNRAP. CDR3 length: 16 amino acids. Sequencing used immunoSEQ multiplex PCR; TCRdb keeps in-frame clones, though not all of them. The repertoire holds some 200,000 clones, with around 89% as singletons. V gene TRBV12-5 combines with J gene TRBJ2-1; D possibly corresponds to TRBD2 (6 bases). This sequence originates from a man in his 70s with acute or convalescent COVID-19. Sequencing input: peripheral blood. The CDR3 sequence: CASPSREREFDNEQFF. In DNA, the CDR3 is TGTGCTAGCCCCTCCCGGGAACGGGAGTTCGACAATGAGCAGTTCTTC. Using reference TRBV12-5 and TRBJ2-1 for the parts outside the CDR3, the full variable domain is DARVTQTPRHKVTEMGQEVTMRCQPILGHNTVFWYRQTMMQGLELLAYFRNRAPLDDSGMPKDRFSAEMPDATLATLKIQPSEPRDSAVYFCASPSREREFDNEQFFGPGTRLTVL.